This T cell receptor beta chain was sequenced in a study of T cell responses to AZD1222 COVID-19 vaccine. Here immunoSEQ multiplex PCR was the method, and the copy in TCRdb shows in-frame clones only, minus some. The repertoire has about 150,000 clones, approximately 91% of them found once; the top ten carry around 1.8%. Study outcomes and limitations: Donors were chiefly white British, with a greater number of females, and clonal diversity was perhaps underestimated.

As concerns this clone: Its target is not known.

The CDR3 runs to 14 residues. Unmatched junction bases numbered 10, after V lost 10 bases and J lost 4 bases. Germline CDR1 is LNHDA and CDR2 is SQIVND (reference sequence). This chain uses TRBV19 with TRBJ2-7; 10 nucleotides align to TRBD2. The sample consisted of peripheral blood, taken 28 days after the second AZD1222 dose. The clonotype was recovered from an adult who received the AZD1222 COVID-19 vaccine. The CDR3 is CATGPTSGLYEQYF. As DNA, the CDR3 is TGTGCCACGGGCCCGACTAGCGGGCTTTACGAGCAGTACTTC.